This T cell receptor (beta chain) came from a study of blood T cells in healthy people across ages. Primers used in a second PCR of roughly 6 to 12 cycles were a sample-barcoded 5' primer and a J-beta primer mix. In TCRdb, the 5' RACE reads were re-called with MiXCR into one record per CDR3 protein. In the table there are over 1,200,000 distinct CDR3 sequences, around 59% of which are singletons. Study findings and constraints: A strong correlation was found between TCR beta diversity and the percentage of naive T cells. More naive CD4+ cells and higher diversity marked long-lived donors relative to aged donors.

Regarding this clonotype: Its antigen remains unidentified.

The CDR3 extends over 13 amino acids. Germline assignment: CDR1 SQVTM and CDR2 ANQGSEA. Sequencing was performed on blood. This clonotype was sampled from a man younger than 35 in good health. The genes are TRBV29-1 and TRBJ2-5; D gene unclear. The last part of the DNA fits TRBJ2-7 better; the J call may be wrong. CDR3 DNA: TGCAGCGTTATGGCGGCACGCGGCTACGAGCAGTACTTC. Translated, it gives CSVMAARGYEQYF.